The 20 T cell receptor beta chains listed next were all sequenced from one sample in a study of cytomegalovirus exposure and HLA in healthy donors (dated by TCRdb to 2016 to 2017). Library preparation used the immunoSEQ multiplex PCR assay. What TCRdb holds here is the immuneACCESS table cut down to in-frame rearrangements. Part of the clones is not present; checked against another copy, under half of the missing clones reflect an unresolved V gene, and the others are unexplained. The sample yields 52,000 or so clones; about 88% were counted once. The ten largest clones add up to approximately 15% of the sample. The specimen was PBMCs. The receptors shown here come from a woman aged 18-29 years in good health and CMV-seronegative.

In DNA form, the CDR3 reads TGTGCCACCAGCCTACGACAGGGCAAGGGCAATCAGCCCCAGCATTTT. Its translation is CATSLRQGKGNQPQHF. The chain combines TRBV15 with TRBJ1-5, with TRBD1 matching over 7 bases. The trim removed 5 bases at V and 2 bases at J, leaving 9 bases unmatched. The germline CDR1 and CDR2 sequences are LNHNV and YYDKDF (reference sequence). This CDR3 contains 16 residues.

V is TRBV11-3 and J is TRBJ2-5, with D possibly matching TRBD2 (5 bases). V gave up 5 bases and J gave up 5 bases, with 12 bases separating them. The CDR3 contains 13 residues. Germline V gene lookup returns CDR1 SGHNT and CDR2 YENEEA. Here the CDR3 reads CASSAGGSETQYF. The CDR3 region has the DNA TGTGCCAGCAGCGCCGGAGGCTCGGAGACCCAGTACTTC.

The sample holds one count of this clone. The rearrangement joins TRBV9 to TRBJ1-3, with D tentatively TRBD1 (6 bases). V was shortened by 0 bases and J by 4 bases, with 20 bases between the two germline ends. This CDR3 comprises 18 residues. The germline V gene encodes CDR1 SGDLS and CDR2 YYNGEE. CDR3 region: CASSVAVSGVLTGNTIYF. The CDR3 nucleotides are TGTGCCAGCAGCGTAGCTGTGTCAGGGGTGTTGACGGGAAACACCATATATTTT. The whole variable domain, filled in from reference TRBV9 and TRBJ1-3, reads DSGVTQTPKHLITATGQRVTLRCSPRSGDLSVYWYQQSLDQGLQFLIQYYNGEERAKGNILERFSAQQFPDLHSELNLSSLELGDSALYFCASSVAVSGVLTGNTIYFGEGSWLTVV.

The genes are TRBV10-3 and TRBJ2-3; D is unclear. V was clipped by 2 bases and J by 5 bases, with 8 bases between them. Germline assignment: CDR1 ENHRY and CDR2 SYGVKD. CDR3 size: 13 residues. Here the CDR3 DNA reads TGTGCCATCAGTGAGAGGAGCGAAGATACGCAGTATTTT. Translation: CAISERSEDTQYF.

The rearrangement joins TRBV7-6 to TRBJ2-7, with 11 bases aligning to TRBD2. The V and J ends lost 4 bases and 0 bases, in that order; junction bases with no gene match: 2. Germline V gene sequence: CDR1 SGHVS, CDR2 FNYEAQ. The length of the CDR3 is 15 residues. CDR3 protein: CASSSGLAASYEQYF. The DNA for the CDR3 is TGTGCCAGCAGCTCGGGACTAGCGGCCTCCTACGAGCAGTACTTC. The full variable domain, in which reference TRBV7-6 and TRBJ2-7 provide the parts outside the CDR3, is GAGVSQSPRYKVTKRGQDVALRCDPISGHVSLYWYRQALGQGPEFLTYFNYEAQQDKSGLPNDRFSAERPEGSISTLTIQRTEQRDSAMYRCASSSGLAASYEQYFGPGTRLTVT.

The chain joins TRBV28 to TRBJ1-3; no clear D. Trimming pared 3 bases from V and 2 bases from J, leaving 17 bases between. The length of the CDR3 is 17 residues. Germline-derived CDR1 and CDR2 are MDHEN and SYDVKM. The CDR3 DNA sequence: TGTGCCAGCAGTTTTTTGAAAGTCCTATCCCCTGGAAACACCATATATTTT. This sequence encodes CASSFLKVLSPGNTIYF.

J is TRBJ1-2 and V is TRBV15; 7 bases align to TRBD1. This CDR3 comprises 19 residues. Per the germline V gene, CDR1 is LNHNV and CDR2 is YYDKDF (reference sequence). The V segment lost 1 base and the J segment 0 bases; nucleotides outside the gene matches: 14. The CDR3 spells CATSRGVDRQGQANYGYTF. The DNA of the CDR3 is TGTGCCACCAGCAGAGGAGTGGATAGACAGGGCCAAGCTAACTATGGCTACACCTTC. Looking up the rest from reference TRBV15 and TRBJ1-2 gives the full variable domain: DAMVIQNPRYQVTQFGKPVTLSCSQTLNHNVMYWYQQKSSQAPKLLFHYYDKDFNNEADTPDNFQSRRPNTSFCFLDIRSPGLGDTAMYLCATSRGVDRQGQANYGYTFGSGTRLTVV.

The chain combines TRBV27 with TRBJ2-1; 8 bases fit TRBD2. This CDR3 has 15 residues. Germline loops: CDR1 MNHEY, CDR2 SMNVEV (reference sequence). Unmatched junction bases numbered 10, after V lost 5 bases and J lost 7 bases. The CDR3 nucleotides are TGTGCCAGCAGTAAATATAGCGGGGATCGGAATGAGCAGTTCTTC. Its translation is CASSKYSGDRNEQFF.

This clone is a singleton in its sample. The CDR3 DNA is TGTGCCTGGAGTCCTCCAGCATTGGACAGAAGGAATGAAAAACTGTTTTTT. As protein: CAWSPPALDRRNEKLFF. J is TRBJ1-4 and V is TRBV30, with D possibly being TRBD1 (6 bases). With 2 bases removed from V and 5 bases from J, the gap between germline ends came to 21 bases. This CDR3 region has 17 residues. From germline, CDR1 is GTSNPN and CDR2 SVGIG (reference sequence).

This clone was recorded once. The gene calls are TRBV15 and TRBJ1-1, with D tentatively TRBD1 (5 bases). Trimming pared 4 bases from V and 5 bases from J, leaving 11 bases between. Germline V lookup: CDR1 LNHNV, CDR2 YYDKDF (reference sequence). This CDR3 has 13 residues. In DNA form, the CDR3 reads TGTGCCACCAGCACTCGACAGAGAACTGAAGCTTTCTTT. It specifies CATSTRQRTEAFF.

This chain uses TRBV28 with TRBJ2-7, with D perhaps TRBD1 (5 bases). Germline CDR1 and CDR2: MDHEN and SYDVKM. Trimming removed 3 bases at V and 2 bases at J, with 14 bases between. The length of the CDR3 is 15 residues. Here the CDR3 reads CASSFMVPGTYEQYF. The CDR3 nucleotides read TGTGCCAGCAGTTTCATGGTCCCAGGGACCTACGAGCAGTACTTC.

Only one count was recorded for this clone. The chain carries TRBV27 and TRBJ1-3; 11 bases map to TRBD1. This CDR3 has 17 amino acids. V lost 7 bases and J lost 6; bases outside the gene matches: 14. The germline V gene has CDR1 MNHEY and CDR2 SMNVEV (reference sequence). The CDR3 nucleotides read TGTGCCAGCACCCTCGGACAGGGGGCATCGTTGTTAAACACCATATATTTT. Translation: CASTLGQGASLLNTIYF.

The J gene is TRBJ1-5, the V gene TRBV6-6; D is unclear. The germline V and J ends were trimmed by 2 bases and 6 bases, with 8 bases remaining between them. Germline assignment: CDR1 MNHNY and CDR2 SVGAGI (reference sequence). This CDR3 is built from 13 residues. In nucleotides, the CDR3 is TGTGCCAGCAGTTACGGCGGAGGTCAGCCCCAGCATTTT. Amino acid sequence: CASSYGGGQPQHF.

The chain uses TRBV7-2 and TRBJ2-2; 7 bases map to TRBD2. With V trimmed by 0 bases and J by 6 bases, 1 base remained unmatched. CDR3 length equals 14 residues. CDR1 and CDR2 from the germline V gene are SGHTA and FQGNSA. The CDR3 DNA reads TGTGCCAGCAGCTTAGCGGGAGGGTCCGGGGAGCTGTTTTTT. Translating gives CASSLAGGSGELFF.

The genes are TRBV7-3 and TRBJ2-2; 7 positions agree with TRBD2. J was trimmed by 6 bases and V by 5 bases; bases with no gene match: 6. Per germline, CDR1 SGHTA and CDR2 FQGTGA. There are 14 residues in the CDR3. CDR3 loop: CASSPVGGAGELFF. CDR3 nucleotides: TGTGCCAGCAGCCCAGTGGGGGGGGCCGGGGAGCTGTTTTTT. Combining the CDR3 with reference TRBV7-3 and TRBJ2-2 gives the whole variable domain GAGVSQTPSNKVTEKGKYVELRCDPISGHTALYWYRQSLGQGPEFLIYFQGTGAADDSGLPNDRFFAVRPEGSVSTLKIQRTERGDSAVYLCASSPVGGAGELFFGEGSRLTVL.

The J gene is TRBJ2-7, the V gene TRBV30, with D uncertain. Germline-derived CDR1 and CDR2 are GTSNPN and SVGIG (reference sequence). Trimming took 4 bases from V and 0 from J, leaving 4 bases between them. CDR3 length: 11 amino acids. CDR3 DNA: TGTGCCTGGAAAGCCTCCTACGAGCAGTACTTC. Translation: CAWKASYEQYF.

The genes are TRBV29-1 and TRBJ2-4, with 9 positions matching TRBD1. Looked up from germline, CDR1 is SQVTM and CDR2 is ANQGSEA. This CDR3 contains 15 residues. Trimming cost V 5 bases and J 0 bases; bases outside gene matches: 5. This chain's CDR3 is CSVQGQGLAKNIQYF. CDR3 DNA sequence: TGCAGCGTTCAGGGACAGGGCTTAGCCAAAAACATTCAGTACTTC.

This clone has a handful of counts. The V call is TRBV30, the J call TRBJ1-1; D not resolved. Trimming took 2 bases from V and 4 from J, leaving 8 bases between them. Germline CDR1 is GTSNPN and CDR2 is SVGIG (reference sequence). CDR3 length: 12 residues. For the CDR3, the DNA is TGTGCCTGGAGTATCCGGTTCACTGAAGCTTTCTTT. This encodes CAWSIRFTEAFF.

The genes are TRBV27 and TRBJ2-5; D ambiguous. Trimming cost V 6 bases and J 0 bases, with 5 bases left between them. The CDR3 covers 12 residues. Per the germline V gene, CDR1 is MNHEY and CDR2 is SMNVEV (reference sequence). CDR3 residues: CASSPNQETQYF. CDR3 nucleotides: TGTGCCAGCAGCCCCAACCAAGAGACCCAGTACTTC.

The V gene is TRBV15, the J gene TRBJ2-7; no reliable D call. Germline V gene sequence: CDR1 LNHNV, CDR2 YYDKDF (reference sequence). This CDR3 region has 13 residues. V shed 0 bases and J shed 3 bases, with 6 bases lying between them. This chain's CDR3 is CATSRDPGYEQYF. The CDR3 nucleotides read TGTGCCACCAGCAGAGATCCGGGCTACGAGCAGTACTTC.